The 32 T cell receptor beta chains given below trace back to one sample, sequenced in a study of blood T cell repertoires in COVID-19. Using immunoSEQ multiplex PCR, the repertoire was profiled, and TCRdb retains in-frame clones only, with some absent. The repertoire holds some 360,000 clones, with about nine tenths as singletons. Sequencing used peripheral blood. These receptors originate from a woman aged 60 to 75 with COVID-19, enrolled during active disease.

In DNA form, the CDR3 reads TGTGCCACCAGTGGTCCGACAGGTTCACCCCTCCACTTT. The encoded protein is CATSGPTGSPLHF. The rearrangement links TRBV24-1 to TRBJ1-6; TRBD1 is a possible D gene (6 bases). The germline V gene has CDR1 KGHDR and CDR2 SFDVKD. The CDR3 has 13 amino acids. V was pared by 5 bases and J by 9 bases, with 10 bases between.

V and J are TRBV2 and TRBJ2-7; the D gene is possibly TRBD1 (6 bases). Germline loops: CDR1 SNHLY, CDR2 FYNNEI. The CDR3 extends over 14 amino acids. V was cut by 3 bases and J by 3 bases, with 12 bases left in between. The CDR3 bases are TGTGCCAGCAGTGAGGGGGCAGGGTTCTACGAGCAGTACTTC. It is translated as CASSEGAGFYEQYF. The whole variable domain, filled in from reference TRBV2 and TRBJ2-7, reads EPEVTQTPSHQVTQMGQEVILRCVPISNHLYFYWYRQILGQKVEFLVSFYNNEISEKSEIFDDQFSVERPDGSNFTLKIRSTKLEDSAMYFCASSEGAGFYEQYFGPGTRLTVT.

The chain has TRBV5-4 and TRBJ1-2; possible D gene TRBD1, 6 bases. The CDR3 runs to 13 residues. The V gene's germline CDR1 is SGHNT and CDR2 YYREEE (reference sequence). Trimming cost V 4 bases and J 2 bases, with 9 bases left between them. DNA for the CDR3: TGTGCCAGCAGCCTGGACAGCAACTATGGCTACACCTTC. Translated, it gives CASSLDSNYGYTF. The variable domain in full, with the rest retrieved from reference TRBV5-4 and TRBJ1-2, is ETGVTQSPTHLIKTRGQQVTLRCSSQSGHNTVSWYQQALGQGPQFIFQYYREEENGRGNFPPRFSGLQFPNYSSELNVNALELDDSALYLCASSLDSNYGYTFGSGTRLTVV.

This chain's CDR3 is CASSVAGGDTGELFF. CDR3 DNA: TGTGCCAGCAGTGTAGCGGGGGGAGACACCGGGGAGCTGTTTTTT. The chain combines TRBV2 with TRBJ2-2; 10 bases are a match to TRBD2. With 4 bases clipped from V and 3 bases from J, the junction kept 2 bases outside the gene matches. The CDR3 is 15 amino acids. Per the germline V gene, CDR1 is SNHLY and CDR2 is FYNNEI.

This clone was observed once. The chain links TRBV18 to TRBJ2-6; TRBD1 matches at 8 bases. Per the germline V gene, CDR1 is KGHSH and CDR2 is LQKENI. There are 20 residues in the CDR3. J lost 0 bases, V lost 1 base, and 11 bases had no gene match. The CDR3 sequence: CASSPLKSGQGSSGANVLTF. The CDR3 coding sequence is TGTGCCAGCTCACCACTTAAATCCGGACAGGGAAGCTCTGGGGCCAACGTCCTGACTTTC.

The chain links TRBV5-5 to TRBJ1-1; D remains ambiguous. Per the germline V gene, CDR1 is SGHKS and CDR2 is YYEKEE (reference sequence). This CDR3 spans 11 amino acids. V shed 0 bases and J shed 10 bases, with 7 bases lying between them. The CDR3 protein is CASSLAVVAFF. The CDR3 region has the DNA TGTGCCAGCAGCTTGGCCGTTGTAGCTTTCTTT.

This chain uses TRBV6-5 with TRBJ1-2; D is perhaps TRBD1 (5 bases). This CDR3 contains 13 residues. The germline V gene has CDR1 MNHEY and CDR2 SVGAGI. V was shortened by 7 bases and J by 8 bases, with 17 bases between the two germline ends. CDR3 DNA: TGTGCCAGCACCCTAGACAGTAACAGAGGCTACACCTTC. Translating it yields CASTLDSNRGYTF.

The V and J genes are TRBV9 and TRBJ1-5; TRBD1 matches at 7 bases. With V trimmed by 3 bases and J by 0 bases, 12 bases remained unmatched. CDR3 length equals 18 residues. CDR1 is SGDLS and CDR2 is YYNGEE in the germline V gene. The CDR3 here is CASSGPGTVNRSNQPQHF. In nucleotides, the CDR3 is TGTGCCAGCAGCGGTCCCGGGACAGTTAATCGTAGCAATCAGCCCCAGCATTTT.

J is TRBJ1-5 and V is TRBV4-1; D not resolved. The germline V gene encodes CDR1 MGHRA and CDR2 YSYEKL. This CDR3 spans 13 amino acids. Trimming shortened V by 4 bases and J by 9 bases, and 13 bases separated the two germline ends. CDR3 in amino acids: CASSPLGRAPQHF. The DNA of the CDR3 is TGCGCCAGCAGCCCCCTCGGGAGGGCGCCCCAGCATTTT.

This clone was observed a few times. The J gene is TRBJ2-7, the V gene TRBV5-1, with D perhaps matching TRBD2 (6 bases). Trimming stripped 0 bases from V and 1 base from J, with 14 bases between. This CDR3 has 16 residues. CDR1 is SGHRS, CDR2 YFSETQ, per germline. CDR3 sequence: CASSLAPGEGSYEQYF. DNA of the CDR3: TGCGCCAGCAGCTTGGCACCGGGGGAAGGGTCCTACGAGCAGTACTTC.

Points on this clone: Other DNA variants within this sample encode the same CDR3. The chain links TRBV18 to TRBJ1-1, with D possibly TRBD1 on 6 matching bases. The V and J ends lost 3 bases and 1 base respectively, with 9 bases between them. Germline values: CDR1 KGHSH, CDR2 LQKENI. The CDR3 extends over 14 amino acids. CDR3 coding DNA: TGTGCCAGCTCACCCCGGGGGGCGAACACTGAAGCTTTCTTT. It yields the protein CASSPRGANTEAFF. Variable domain in full (rest from reference TRBV18 and TRBJ1-1): NAGVMQNPRHLVRRRGQEARLRCSPMKGHSHVYWYRQLPEEGLKFMVYLQKENIIDESGMPKERFSAEFPKEGPSILRIQQVVRGDSAAYFCASSPRGANTEAFFGQGTRLTVV.

The genes are TRBV18 and TRBJ2-3, with TRBD1 as a possible D gene (5 bases). With 6 bases removed from V and 4 bases from J, the gap between germline ends came to 23 bases. The CDR3 consists of 17 residues. Germline lookup yields CDR1 KGHSH and CDR2 LQKENI. The CDR3: CASSLQIGQGMSDTQYF. CDR3 bases: TGTGCCAGCTCGCTTCAAATCGGGCAGGGCATGTCAGATACGCAGTATTTT.

The rearrangement uses TRBV4-2 and TRBJ1-5, with D possibly TRBD1 on 6 matching bases. V was trimmed by 4 bases and J by 0 bases, leaving 16 bases between them. This CDR3 spans 17 amino acids. From germline, CDR1 is LGHNA and CDR2 YNFKEQ. The CDR3 protein is CASSPKGVQGSNQPQHF. CDR3 nucleotides: TGTGCCAGCAGCCCCAAGGGGGTCCAGGGTAGCAATCAGCCCCAGCATTTT.

The CDR3 loop is CASSQIDRGYEQYF. The CDR3 region has the DNA TGCGCCAGCAGCCAAATAGACAGGGGATACGAGCAGTACTTC. The chain carries TRBV4-1 and TRBJ2-7; TRBD1 agrees at 8 bases. The V gene end was trimmed by 2 bases and the J gene end by 4 bases; junction bases not matched to a gene: 4. The germline V gene encodes CDR1 MGHRA and CDR2 YSYEKL. This CDR3 has 14 residues.

To note about this clone: The same CDR3 also results from other DNA sequences found in this sample. The chain links TRBV18 to TRBJ1-4; TRBD1 matches 9 bases. CDR1 is KGHSH and CDR2 is LQKENI in the germline V gene. The CDR3 contains 14 residues. Trimming cost V 2 bases and J 5 bases; bases outside gene matches: 0. The CDR3 DNA reads TGTGCCAGCTCACCAGGACAGGGGAATGAAAAACTGTTTTTT. It translates to CASSPGQGNEKLFF.

This chain uses TRBV6-5 with TRBJ2-5; 10 bases agree with TRBD1. The CDR3 covers 15 residues. Trimming at V came to 6 bases and at J to 3 bases, leaving 7 bases not matched to a gene. Germline V gene data show CDR1 as MNHEY and CDR2 as SVGAGI. In nucleotides, the CDR3 is TGTGCCAGCAGATCCCTCGGGACAGGGGAAGAGACCCAGTACTTC. It is translated as CASRSLGTGEETQYF.

J is TRBJ2-5 and V is TRBV5-5; weak D call: TRBD1 (5 bases). V dropped 3 bases and J dropped 5 bases, with 14 bases sitting between them. The length of the CDR3 is 14 residues. Germline V gene sequence: CDR1 SGHKS, CDR2 YYEKEE (reference sequence). CDR3: CASSSVTKGETQYF. CDR3 sequence (DNA): TGTGCCAGCAGCTCCGTGACGAAGGGGGAGACCCAGTACTTC.

Worth noting for this clone: At the DNA level, this CDR3 is encoded by other sequences in the same sample as well. The chain uses TRBV19 and TRBJ2-6, with a possible D match to TRBD2 (6 bases). CDR1 LNHDA and CDR2 SQIVND come from the germline V gene (reference sequence). This CDR3 has 15 amino acids. Trimming pared 6 bases from V and 0 bases from J, leaving 9 bases between. Here the CDR3 reads CASSLGGSGANVLTF. The CDR3 bases are TGTGCCAGTAGCCTGGGGGGCTCTGGGGCCAACGTCCTGACTTTC.

The V gene is TRBV9, the J gene TRBJ2-3; TRBD2 matches 8 bases. J was trimmed by 6 bases and V by 6 bases; bases with no gene match: 9. The CDR3 extends over 14 amino acids. Germline CDR1 is SGDLS and CDR2 is YYNGEE. The DNA of the CDR3 is TGTGCCAGCACTTGGCAGCGGGGGTCCGATACGCAGTATTTT. Amino acids: CASTWQRGSDTQYF.

The chain is built from TRBV10-2 and TRBJ1-2, with 8 bases identical to TRBD1. V shed 8 bases and J 4 bases; nucleotides not matched to a gene: 6. The germline gives CDR1 WSHSY, CDR2 SAAADI. The CDR3 totals 13 residues. Here the CDR3 DNA reads TGCGCCAGCGGACAGGGTGGAGGCTATGGCTACACCTTC. Residues: CASGQGGGYGYTF.

The chain recombines TRBV12-5 with TRBJ1-2; tentatively, D is TRBD1 (6 bases). The CDR3 runs to 16 residues. Germline loops: CDR1 LGHNT, CDR2 FRNRAP. Between the trimmed V and J ends, which lost 0 bases and 6 bases, there was a span of 17 bases. The CDR3 reads CASGLVRAGAADGYTF. For the CDR3, the DNA is TGTGCTAGTGGTTTGGTACGAGCAGGGGCAGCGGATGGCTACACCTTC.

CDR3 loop: CASRRQGNTEAFF. For the CDR3, the DNA is TGTGCCAGCAGGAGACAAGGGAACACTGAAGCTTTCTTT. The chain uses TRBV2 and TRBJ1-1, with D unresolved. Germline V lookup: CDR1 SNHLY, CDR2 FYNNEI. Trimming removed 6 bases at V and 1 base at J, with 9 bases between. The CDR3 covers 13 residues.

The J gene is TRBJ1-2, the V gene TRBV19, with 10 nucleotides matching TRBD1. Per germline, CDR1 LNHDA and CDR2 SQIVND (reference sequence). This CDR3 contains 14 residues. V was pared by 5 bases and J by 5 bases, with 5 bases of the junction left unmatched. The CDR3 nucleotides are TGTGCCAGTAGTCCGGACAGGGGGGGATATGGCTACACCTTC. It specifies CASSPDRGGYGYTF. Filled out from reference TRBV19 and TRBJ1-2, the complete variable domain reads DGGITQSPKYLFRKEGQNVTLSCEQNLNHDAMYWYRQDPGQGLRLIYYSQIVNDFQKGDIAEGYSVSREKKESFPLTVTSAQKNPTAFYLCASSPDRGGYGYTFGSGTRLTVV.

The chain is built from TRBV7-2 and TRBJ2-3; 9 nucleotides align to TRBD1. The V segment lost 5 bases and the J segment 10 bases; nucleotides outside the gene matches: 13. The V gene's germline CDR1 is SGHTA and CDR2 FQGNSA. This CDR3 is 15 amino acids long. For the CDR3, the DNA is TGTGCCAGCAGCCCTAGACAGGGGGGTGTCAGTCCGCAGTATTTT. The encoded protein is CASSPRQGGVSPQYF.

V is TRBV7-2 and J is TRBJ2-7; D gene ambiguous. Germline values: CDR1 SGHTA, CDR2 FQGNSA. This CDR3 has 13 residues. Trimming removed 5 bases at V and 4 bases at J, with 12 bases between. CDR3 amino acids: CASSHPAGYEQYF. In DNA form, the CDR3 reads TGTGCCAGCAGCCACCCCGCCGGTTACGAGCAGTACTTC.

The genes are TRBV4-1 and TRBJ1-2; D is unclear. This CDR3 contains 15 residues. Germline assignment: CDR1 MGHRA and CDR2 YSYEKL. V lost 1 base and J lost 8, with 17 bases in between. Here the CDR3 DNA reads TGCGCCAGCAGCCAAGGGATGGGAGGCCCCTGGGGCTACACCTTC. Encoded protein: CASSQGMGGPWGYTF.

The chain joins TRBV19 to TRBJ2-7; D might be TRBD2 (6 bases). Per the germline V gene, CDR1 is LNHDA and CDR2 is SQIVND (reference sequence). The CDR3 sequence is 12 residues long. The V gene lost 5 bases and the J gene lost 2 bases, with 7 bases spanning the gap. The CDR3 region has the DNA TGTGCCAGTAGTGGGGGGACCTACGAGCAGTACTTC. Its translation is CASSGGTYEQYF.

This sequence joins TRBV11-2 and TRBJ2-7; a weak D match, TRBD2 (6 bases). The germline V and J ends were trimmed by 3 bases and 3 bases, with 9 bases remaining between them. The CDR3 loop spans 13 amino acids. The germline V gene has CDR1 SGHAT and CDR2 FQNNGV. CDR3 region: CASSFTGSYEQYF. The DNA for the CDR3 is TGTGCCAGCAGCTTCACCGGGAGCTACGAGCAGTACTTC.

The V call is TRBV6-5, the J call TRBJ1-5, with TRBD1 as a possible D gene (5 bases). Germline V gene data show CDR1 as MNHEY and CDR2 as SVGAGI. This CDR3 comprises 13 residues. The V and J ends lost 5 bases and 3 bases respectively, with 8 bases between them. The CDR3 loop is CASSPQDNQPQHF. CDR3 DNA: TGTGCCAGCAGTCCACAGGACAATCAGCCCCAGCATTTT.

With respect to this clone: Different DNA sequences within this sample yield the same CDR3. The chain joins TRBV2 to TRBJ1-2; D remains ambiguous. The germline gives CDR1 SNHLY, CDR2 FYNNEI. The CDR3 is made up of 12 amino acids. Trimming left V 4 bases short and J 4 bases short, with 7 bases between. CDR3 DNA: TGTGCCAGCAGTGTTGAGGGCTATGGCTACACCTTC. It is translated as CASSVEGYGYTF.

This clone was detected only a few times. The chain employs TRBV5-6 and TRBJ2-7; no reliable D call. V was shortened by 2 bases and J by 2 bases, with 5 bases between the two germline ends. The germline CDR1 and CDR2 sequences are SGHDT and YYEEEE. The CDR3 has 12 amino acids. The CDR3 here is CASSFRAYEQYF. In DNA form, the CDR3 reads TGTGCCAGCAGCTTCCGGGCCTACGAGCAGTACTTC.

This clone appeared a few times. The genes are TRBV5-1 and TRBJ2-1; 10 positions agree with TRBD2. Unmatched junction bases numbered 11, after V lost 5 bases and J lost 9 bases. Germline assignment: CDR1 SGHRS and CDR2 YFSETQ. The CDR3 sequence is 15 residues long. Here the CDR3 DNA reads TGCGCCAGCAGGACCATCAGCGGGGGGGCCAGTGAGCAGTTCTTC. This codes for CASRTISGGASEQFF.